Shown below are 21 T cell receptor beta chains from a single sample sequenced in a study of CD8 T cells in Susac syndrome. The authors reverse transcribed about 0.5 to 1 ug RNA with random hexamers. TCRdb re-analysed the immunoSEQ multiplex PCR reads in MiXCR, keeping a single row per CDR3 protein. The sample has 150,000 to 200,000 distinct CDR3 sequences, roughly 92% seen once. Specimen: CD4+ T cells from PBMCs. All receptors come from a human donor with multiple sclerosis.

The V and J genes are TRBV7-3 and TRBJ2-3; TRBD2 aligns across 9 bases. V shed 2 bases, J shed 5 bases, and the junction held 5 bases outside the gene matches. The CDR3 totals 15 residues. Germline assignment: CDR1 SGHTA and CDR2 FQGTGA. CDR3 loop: CASSLQRGALDTQYF. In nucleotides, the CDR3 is TGTGCCAGCAGCTTACAGCGGGGGGCCTTAGATACGCAGTATTTT.

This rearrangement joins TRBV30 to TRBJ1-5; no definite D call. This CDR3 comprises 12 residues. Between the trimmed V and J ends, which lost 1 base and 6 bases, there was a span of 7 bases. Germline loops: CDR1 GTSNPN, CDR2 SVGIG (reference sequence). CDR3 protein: CAWSAGSQPQHF. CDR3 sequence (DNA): TGTGCCTGGAGTGCGGGAAGTCAGCCCCAGCATTTT. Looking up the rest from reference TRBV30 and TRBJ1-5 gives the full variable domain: SQTIHQWPATLVQPVGSPLSLECTVEGTSNPNLYWYRQAAGRGLQLLFYSVGIGQISSEVPQNLSASRPQDRQFILSSKKLLLSDSGFYLCAWSAGSQPQHFGDGTRLSIL.

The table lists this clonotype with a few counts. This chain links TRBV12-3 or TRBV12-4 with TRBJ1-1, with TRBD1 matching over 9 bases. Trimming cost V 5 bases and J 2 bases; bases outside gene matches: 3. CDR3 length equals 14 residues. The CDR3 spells CASSPQGANTEAFF. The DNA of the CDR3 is TGTGCCAGCAGTCCACAGGGGGCCAACACTGAAGCTTTCTTT.

The CDR3 DNA is TGCGCCAGCAGCTTCGGGAGGACCTTTGGTGATAACACTGAAGCTTTCTTT. Translation: CASSFGRTFGDNTEAFF. The V call is TRBV5-1, the J call TRBJ1-1; D is unclear. CDR3 length: 17 amino acids. Deletions cut 2 bases from V and 2 bases from J, with 19 bases between. Germline CDR1 reads SGHRS; CDR2 reads YFSETQ.

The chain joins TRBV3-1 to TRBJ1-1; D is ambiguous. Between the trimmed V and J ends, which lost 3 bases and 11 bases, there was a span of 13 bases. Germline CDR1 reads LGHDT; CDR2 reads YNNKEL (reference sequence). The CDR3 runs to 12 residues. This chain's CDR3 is CASSQAKGIAFF. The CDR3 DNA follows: TGTGCCAGCAGCCAGGCGAAGGGAATCGCTTTCTTT.

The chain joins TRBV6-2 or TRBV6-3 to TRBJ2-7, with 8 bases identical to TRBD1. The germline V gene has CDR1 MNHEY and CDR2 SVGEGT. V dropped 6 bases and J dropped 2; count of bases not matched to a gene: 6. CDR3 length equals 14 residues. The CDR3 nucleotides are TGTGCCAGCAGACCCGGACAGGGAACCTACGAGCAGTACTTC. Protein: CASRPGQGTYEQYF.

CDR3 loop: CASSASTGPNYGYTF. Written as DNA, the CDR3 is TGTGCCAGCAGTGCCTCCACAGGGCCTAACTATGGCTACACCTTC. The gene calls are TRBV25-1 and TRBJ1-2; D perhaps matches TRBD1 (6 bases). The ends were cut back, 4 bases at V and 0 bases at J, with 12 bases in the middle. The germline V gene encodes CDR1 MGHDK and CDR2 SYGVNS. The length of the CDR3 is 15 residues.

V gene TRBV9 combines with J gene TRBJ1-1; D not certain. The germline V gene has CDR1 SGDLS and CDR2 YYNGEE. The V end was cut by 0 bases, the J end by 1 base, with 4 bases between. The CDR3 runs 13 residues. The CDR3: CASSVDWNTEAFF. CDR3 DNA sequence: TGTGCCAGCAGCGTAGATTGGAACACTGAAGCTTTCTTT.

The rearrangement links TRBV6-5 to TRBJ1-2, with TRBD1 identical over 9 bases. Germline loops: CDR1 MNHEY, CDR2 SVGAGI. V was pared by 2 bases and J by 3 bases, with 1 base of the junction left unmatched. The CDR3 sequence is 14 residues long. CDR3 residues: CASSYRTGDYGYTF. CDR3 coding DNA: TGTGCCAGCAGTTACCGGACAGGGGACTATGGCTACACCTTC.

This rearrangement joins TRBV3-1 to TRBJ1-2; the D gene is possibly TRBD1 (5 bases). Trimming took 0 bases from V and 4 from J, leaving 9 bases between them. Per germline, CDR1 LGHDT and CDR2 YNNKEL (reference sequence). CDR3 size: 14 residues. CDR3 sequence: CASSQDKGTYGYTF. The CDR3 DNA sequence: TGTGCCAGCAGCCAAGATAAGGGGACCTATGGCTACACCTTC. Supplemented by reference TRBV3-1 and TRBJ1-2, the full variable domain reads DTAVSQTPKYLVTQMGNDKSIKCEQNLGHDTMYWYKQDSKKFLKIMFSYNNKELIINETVPNRFSPKSPDKAHLNLHINSLELGDSAVYFCASSQDKGTYGYTFGSGTRLTVV.

The CDR3 DNA is TGCGCCAGCAGCATTTCGGGACACAACCCCTACGAGCAGTACTTC. This sequence encodes CASSISGHNPYEQYF. The J gene is TRBJ2-7, the V gene TRBV10-2, with D possibly being TRBD1 (6 bases). CDR3 length: 15 residues. Germline CDR1 is WSHSY and CDR2 is SAAADI. Trimming removed 6 bases at V and 2 bases at J, with 17 bases between.

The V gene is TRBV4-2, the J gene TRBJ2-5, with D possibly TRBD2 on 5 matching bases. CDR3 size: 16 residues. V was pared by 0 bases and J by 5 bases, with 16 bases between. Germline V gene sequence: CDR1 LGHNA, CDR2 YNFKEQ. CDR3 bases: TGTGCCAGCAGCCAAGAAGGGAGCGGCCGAGGGGAGACCCAGTACTTC. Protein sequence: CASSQEGSGRGETQYF.

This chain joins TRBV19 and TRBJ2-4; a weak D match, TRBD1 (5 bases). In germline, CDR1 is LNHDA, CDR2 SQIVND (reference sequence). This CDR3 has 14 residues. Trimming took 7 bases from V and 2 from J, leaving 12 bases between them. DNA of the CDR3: TGTGCCAGTACACAGGCTGGCACCAAAAACATTCAGTACTTC. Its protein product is CASTQAGTKNIQYF.

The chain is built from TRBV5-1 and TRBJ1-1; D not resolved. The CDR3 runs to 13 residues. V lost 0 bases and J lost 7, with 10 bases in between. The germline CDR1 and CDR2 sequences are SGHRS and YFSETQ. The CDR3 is CASSLGGSNEAFF. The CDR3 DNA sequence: TGCGCCAGCAGCTTGGGAGGCAGCAATGAAGCTTTCTTT.

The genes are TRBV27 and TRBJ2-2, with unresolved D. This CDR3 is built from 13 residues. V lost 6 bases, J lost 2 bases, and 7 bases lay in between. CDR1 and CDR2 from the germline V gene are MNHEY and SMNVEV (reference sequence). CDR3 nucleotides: TGTGCCAGCAGGCAGCCAAACACCGGGGAGCTGTTTTTT. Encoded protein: CASRQPNTGELFF.

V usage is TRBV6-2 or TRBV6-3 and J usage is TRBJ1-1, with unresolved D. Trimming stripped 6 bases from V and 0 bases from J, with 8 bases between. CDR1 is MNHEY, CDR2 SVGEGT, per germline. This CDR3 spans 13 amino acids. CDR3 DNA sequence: TGTGCCAGCAGAGTAGTACTGAACACTGAAGCTTTCTTT. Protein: CASRVVLNTEAFF.

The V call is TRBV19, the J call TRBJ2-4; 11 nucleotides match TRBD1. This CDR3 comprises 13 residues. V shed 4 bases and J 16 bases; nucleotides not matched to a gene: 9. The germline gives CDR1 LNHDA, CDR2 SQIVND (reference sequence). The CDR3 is CASSSDGTGGFYF. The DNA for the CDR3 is TGTGCCAGTAGTAGCGACGGGACAGGGGGTTTCTACTTC.

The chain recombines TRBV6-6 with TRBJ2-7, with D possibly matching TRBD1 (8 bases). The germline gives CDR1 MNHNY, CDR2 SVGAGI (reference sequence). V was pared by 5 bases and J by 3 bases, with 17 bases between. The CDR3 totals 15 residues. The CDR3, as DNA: TGTGCCAGCAGTGAGGGAGGGACAGGAGGCTACGAGCAGTACTTC. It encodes CASSEGGTGGYEQYF.

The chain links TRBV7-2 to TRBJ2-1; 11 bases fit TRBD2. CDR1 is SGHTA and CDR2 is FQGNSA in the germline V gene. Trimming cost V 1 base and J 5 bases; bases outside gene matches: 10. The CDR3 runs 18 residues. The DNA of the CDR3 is TGTGCCAGCAGCTTAGTAGGATATAGCGGGGGGGGAAACAATGAGCAGTTCTTC. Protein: CASSLVGYSGGGNNEQFF.

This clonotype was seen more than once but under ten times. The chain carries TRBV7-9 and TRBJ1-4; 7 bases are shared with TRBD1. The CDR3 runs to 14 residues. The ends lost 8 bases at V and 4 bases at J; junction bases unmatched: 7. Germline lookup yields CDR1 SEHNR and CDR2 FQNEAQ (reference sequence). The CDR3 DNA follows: TGTGCCAGCTCTCCGGGACAGAGTAATGAAAAACTGTTTTTT. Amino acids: CASSPGQSNEKLFF.

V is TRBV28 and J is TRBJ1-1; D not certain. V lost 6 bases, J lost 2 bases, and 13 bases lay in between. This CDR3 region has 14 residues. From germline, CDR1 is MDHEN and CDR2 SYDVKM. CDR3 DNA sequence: TGTGCCAGCAGGTCAGGACCATCAAACACTGAAGCTTTCTTT. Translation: CASRSGPSNTEAFF.